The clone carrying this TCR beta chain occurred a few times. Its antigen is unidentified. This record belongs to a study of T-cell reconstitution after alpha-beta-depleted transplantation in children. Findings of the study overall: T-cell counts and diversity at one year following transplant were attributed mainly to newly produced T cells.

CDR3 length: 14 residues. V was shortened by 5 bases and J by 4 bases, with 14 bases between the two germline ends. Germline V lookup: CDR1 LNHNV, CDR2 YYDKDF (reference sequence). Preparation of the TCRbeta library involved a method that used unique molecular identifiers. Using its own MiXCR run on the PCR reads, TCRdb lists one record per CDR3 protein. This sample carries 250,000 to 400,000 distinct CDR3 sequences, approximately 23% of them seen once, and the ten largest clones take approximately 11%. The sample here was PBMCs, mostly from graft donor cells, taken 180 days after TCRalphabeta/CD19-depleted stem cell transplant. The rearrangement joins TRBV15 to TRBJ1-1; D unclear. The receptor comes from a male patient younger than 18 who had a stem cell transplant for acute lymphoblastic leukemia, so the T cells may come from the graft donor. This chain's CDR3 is CATSPRTVGTEAFF. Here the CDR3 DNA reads TGTGCCACCAGCCCCCGGACGGTGGGCACTGAAGCTTTCTTT.